Listed here are 12 T cell receptor beta chains from one sample, sequenced in a study of vaccination and CD4 T cells after COVID-19. Antigen specificity for these receptors is unknown. The study sequenced cultured CD4+ T cell DNA using the Oncomine TCR Beta short-read assay. TCRdb processed the PCR reads anew with MiXCR; each CDR3 protein has one entry. The sample has approximately 16,000 distinct CDR3 sequences; around 37% are singletons. Treatment here: approximately nine-day PBMC culture with coronavirus spike peptide pools or control peptides (ViraFEST assay). The sample was cultured CD4+ T cells from blood. These receptors came from a human donor with COVID-19.

The sample holds a few counts of this clonotype. The rearrangement joins TRBV27 to TRBJ2-7; 10 bases match TRBD1. The germline V gene has CDR1 MNHEY and CDR2 SMNVEV (reference sequence). V lost 6 bases, J lost 1 base, and 6 bases stayed unmatched. There are 15 residues in the CDR3. In DNA, the CDR3 is TGTGCCAGCAGACCCGGGACAGGGGATTCCTACGAGCAGTACTTC. Protein: CASRPGTGDSYEQYF.

V and J are TRBV11-2 and TRBJ2-7, with TRBD2 matching over 9 bases. CDR1 is SGHAT, CDR2 FQNNGV, per germline. The junction had 5 bases not matched to a gene; V was cut back by 5 bases and J by 3 bases. The CDR3 extends over 14 amino acids. The CDR3 DNA sequence: TGTGCCAGCAGCAGTCGGACTAGCGTCTACGAGCAGTACTTC. It specifies CASSSRTSVYEQYF.

This clonotype was observed a handful of times. The rearrangement uses TRBV27 and TRBJ2-7; 11 positions agree with TRBD2. The CDR3 totals 14 residues. The trim removed 4 bases at V and 7 bases at J, leaving 6 bases unmatched. The V gene's germline CDR1 is MNHEY and CDR2 SMNVEV (reference sequence). The CDR3 DNA follows: TGTGCCAGCAGTTCTAGCGGGGGGCCTCGGGAGCAGTACTTC. This encodes CASSSSGGPREQYF.

The chain joins TRBV10-3 to TRBJ2-3; 8 nucleotides agree with TRBD2. Germline V gene data show CDR1 as ENHRY and CDR2 as SYGVKD. The CDR3 has 13 residues. Trimming took 9 bases from V and 3 from J; bases not matched to a gene: 5. CDR3 sequence: CAIYSGATDTQYF. CDR3 DNA sequence: TGTGCCATTTATAGCGGGGCTACAGATACGCAGTATTTT.

The sample holds a few counts of this clonotype. The rearrangement links TRBV6-1 to TRBJ2-1; 8 positions match TRBD1. The CDR3 has 17 amino acids. Germline lookup yields CDR1 MNHNS and CDR2 SASEGT. The V segment lost 5 bases and the J segment 7 bases; nucleotides outside the gene matches: 16. The DNA for the CDR3 is TGTGCCAGCAGTATACAAAGCCGGACAGGGTTTGGGAATGAGCAGTTCTTC. Protein product: CASSIQSRTGFGNEQFF.

Comment on this clonotype: The DNA is omitted, as the CDR3 cannot be located on it reliably, and the CDR3 follows TCRdb's listing. This chain joins TRBV7-5 and TRBJ2-5; the table names TRBD2, a call not compared with the DNA. TRBV7-5 is reported as a pseudogene. Including both end residues, the CDR3 is 20 amino acids long. CDR3 in amino acids: CISVPEAPPGLAGLQETQYF.

V is TRBV4-1 and J is TRBJ1-2; TRBD1 aligns across 10 bases. CDR3 length: 15 residues. CDR1 is MGHRA and CDR2 is YSYEKL in the germline V gene. Unmatched junction bases numbered 10, after V lost 3 bases and J lost 9 bases. The CDR3 protein is CASSQLTGGDASYTF. As DNA, the CDR3 is TGCGCCAGCAGCCAGCTGACAGGGGGCGATGCCAGCTACACCTTC.

This clonotype was found a few times. CDR3 bases: TGTGCCACCAGTGAAGCAGGGGCGGGTCAGCCCCAGCATTTT. Translating gives CATSEAGAGQPQHF. The rearrangement links TRBV24-1 to TRBJ1-5; weak D call: TRBD1 (6 bases). Trimming stripped 4 bases from V and 6 bases from J, with 12 bases between. This CDR3 is built from 14 residues. Germline V lookup: CDR1 KGHDR, CDR2 SFDVKD.

The chain links TRBV4-1 to TRBJ1-6; a weak D match, TRBD1 (5 bases). This CDR3 has 16 amino acids. Per the germline V gene, CDR1 is MGHRA and CDR2 is YSYEKL. V lost 5 bases and J 7 bases, leaving 18 bases between the germline ends. The CDR3 DNA reads as TGCGCCAGCAGCGACCACACCGGGACGCCCAATTCACCCCTCCACTTT. Amino acid sequence: CASSDHTGTPNSPLHF.

In this sample, this clonotype turned up a few times. This chain connects TRBV15 to TRBJ1-2; 9 bases align to TRBD1. From germline, CDR1 is LNHNV and CDR2 YYDKDF (reference sequence). The V and J ends lost 5 bases and 7 bases, in that order; junction bases with no gene match: 5. This CDR3 region has 13 residues. Written as DNA, the CDR3 is TGTGCCACCAGCGGGGACAGGGCCGCTGGCTACACCTTC. It translates to CATSGDRAAGYTF.

The chain has TRBV19 and TRBJ2-2, with a weak D call TRBD1 (6 bases). V lost 3 bases and J 4 bases, leaving 33 bases between the germline ends. This CDR3 has 22 residues. CDR1 and CDR2 from the germline V gene are LNHDA and SQIVND (reference sequence). CDR3: CASSIRFVGPASTGWVTGELFF. The CDR3, as DNA: TGTGCCAGTAGTATTCGGTTCGTGGGCCCCGCTTCGACAGGTTGGGTCACCGGGGAGCTGTTTTTT.

This clonotype was picked up a small number of times. The J gene is TRBJ2-5, the V gene TRBV20-1, with 9 bases matching TRBD1. Germline assignment: CDR1 DFQATT and CDR2 SNEGSKA (reference sequence). J gave up 4 bases and V 0 bases, and 3 bases lay outside the gene matches. The CDR3 is made up of 14 amino acids. Here the CDR3 DNA reads TGCAGTGCTAGAGACGGGACAGGGCCAGAGACCCAGTACTTC. This gives the protein CSARDGTGPETQYF.